This T cell receptor (beta chain) was recovered during a study of blood T cell repertoires in COVID-19. The germline CDR1 and CDR2 sequences are LNHDA and SQIVND (reference sequence). V trimming: 6 bases; J trimming: 0 bases; junction bases outside the gene matches: 8. There are 17 residues in the CDR3. Produced via immunoSEQ multiplex PCR; TCRdb's table is partial and in-frame only. Among around 270,000 clones, roughly 84% were seen once, and the ten largest hold 15% to 17%. Followed longitudinally, the Seattle patients had been enrolled during active infection. Sample: peripheral blood. The TCR comes from a person between 65 and 79 years old with COVID-19, enrolled during active disease. The chain uses TRBV19 and TRBJ2-2; 9 bases match TRBD1. The CDR3: CASRLLDRGANTGELFF. The CDR3 DNA sequence: TGTGCCAGTAGACTTTTGGACAGGGGAGCGAACACCGGGGAGCTGTTTTTT.